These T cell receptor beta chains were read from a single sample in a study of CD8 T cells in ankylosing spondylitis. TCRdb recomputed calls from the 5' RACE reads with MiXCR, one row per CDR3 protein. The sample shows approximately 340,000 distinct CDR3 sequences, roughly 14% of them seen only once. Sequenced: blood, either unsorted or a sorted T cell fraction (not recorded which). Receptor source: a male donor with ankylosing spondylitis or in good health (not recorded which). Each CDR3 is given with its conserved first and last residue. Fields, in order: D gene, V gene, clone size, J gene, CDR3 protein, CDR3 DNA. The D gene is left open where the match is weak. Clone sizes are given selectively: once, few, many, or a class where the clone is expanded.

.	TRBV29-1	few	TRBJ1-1	CSVYGTLGAFF	TGCAGCGTCTACGGGACCCTCGGAGCTTTCTTT
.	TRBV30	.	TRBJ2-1	CAWSVPGHNEQFF	TGTGCCTGGAGTGTACCTGGACACAATGAGCAGTTCTTC
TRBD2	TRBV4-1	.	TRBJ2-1	CASSQPGTSGSSRSYNEQFF	TGCGCCAGCAGCCAACCCGGGACTAGCGGGAGTAGCAGGTCCTACAATGAGCAGTTCTTC
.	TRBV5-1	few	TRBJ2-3	CASSLGPGSGPDTQYF	TGCGCCAGCAGCTTGGGTCCAGGGTCGGGGCCAGATACGCAGTATTTT
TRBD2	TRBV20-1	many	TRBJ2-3	CSARDLSSGRAGDTQYF	TGCAGTGCTAGAGATCTGTCTAGCGGGAGGGCCGGGGATACGCAGTATTTT
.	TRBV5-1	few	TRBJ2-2	CASSRAVTANTGELFF	TGCGCCAGCAGCCGAGCAGTGACAGCGAACACCGGGGAGCTGTTTTTT
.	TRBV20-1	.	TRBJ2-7	CSARDHRGLSYEQYF	TGCAGTGCTAGGGACCATAGGGGGTTATCCTACGAGCAGTACTTC
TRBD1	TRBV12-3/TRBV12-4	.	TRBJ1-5	CATQASRGSNQPQHF	TGTGCCACCCAAGCCAGCAGGGGGAGCAATCAGCCCCAGCATTTT
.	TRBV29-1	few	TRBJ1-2	CSVEEGRGSDYTF	TGCAGCGTTGAAGAGGGAAGGGGTTCGGACTACACCTTC
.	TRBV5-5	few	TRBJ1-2	CASSPLLQGKGGYTF	TGTGCCAGCAGCCCTCTTTTACAGGGAAAGGGTGGCTACACCTTC
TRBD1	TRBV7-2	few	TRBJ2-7	CASSSEPGGYEQYF	TGTGCCAGCAGCTCCGAACCAGGGGGCTACGAGCAGTACTTC
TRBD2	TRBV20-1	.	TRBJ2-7	CSAMTSGRYEQYF	TGCAGTGCTATGACTAGCGGGAGGTACGAGCAGTACTTC
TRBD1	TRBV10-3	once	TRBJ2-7	CAISESGWDREYEQYF	TGTGCCATCAGTGAGTCGGGTTGGGACAGGGAGTACGAGCAGTACTTC
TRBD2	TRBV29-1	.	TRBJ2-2	CSVARGRATGELFF	TGCAGCGTTGCTCGCGGGAGGGCAACCGGGGAGCTGTTTTTT
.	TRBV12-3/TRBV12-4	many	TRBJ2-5	CASSFEGTQYF	TGTGCCAGCAGTTTTGAGGGGACCCAGTACTTC
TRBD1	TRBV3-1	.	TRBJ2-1	CASSLDRQGKFF	TGTGCCAGCAGCCTCGACCGACAGGGGAAGTTCTTC
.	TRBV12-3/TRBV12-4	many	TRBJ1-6	CASRPGNDNSPLHF	TGTGCCAGCAGGCCCGGCAACGATAATTCACCCCTCCACTTT
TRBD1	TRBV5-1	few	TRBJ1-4	CASSLGGTGGLATNEKLFF	TGCGCCAGCAGCCTCGGGGGGACAGGGGGCTTGGCAACTAATGAAAAACTGTTTTTT
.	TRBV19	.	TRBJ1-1	CASSTSLMGGANTEAFF	TGTGCCAGTAGTACATCCCTGATGGGGGGTGCGAACACTGAAGCTTTCTTT
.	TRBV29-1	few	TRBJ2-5	CSVEAPSGFSRGETQYF	TGCAGCGTTGAAGCCCCGAGCGGGTTCTCTCGGGGGGAGACCCAGTACTTC
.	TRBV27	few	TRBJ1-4	CASRSNRSPEKLFF	TGTGCCAGCAGATCCAACAGGTCGCCTGAAAAACTGTTTTTT
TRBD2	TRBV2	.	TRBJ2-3	CASSEPGLAGDEDTQYF	TGTGCCAGCAGTGAACCAGGACTAGCGGGAGACGAAGATACGCAGTATTTT
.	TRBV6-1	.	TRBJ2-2	CASNPFSGSTGELFF	TGTGCCAGCAACCCCTTTTCAGGGAGCACCGGGGAGCTGTTTTTT
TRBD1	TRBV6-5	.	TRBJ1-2	CASSTPGQGGNGYTF	TGTGCCAGCAGTACTCCGGGACAGGGGGGAAATGGCTACACCTTC
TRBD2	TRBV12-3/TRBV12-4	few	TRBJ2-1	CASTSGLAGPEGQFF	TGTGCCAGCACCTCCGGACTAGCGGGCCCTGAGGGGCAGTTCTTC
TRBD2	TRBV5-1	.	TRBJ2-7	CASSLDTSGGVSYEQYF	TGCGCCAGCAGCTTGGATACTAGCGGGGGCGTCTCCTACGAGCAGTACTTC
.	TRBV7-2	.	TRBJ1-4	CASSSPSTTGSEKLFF	TGTGCCAGCAGCTCCCCTTCGACGACTGGGAGTGAAAAACTGTTTTTT
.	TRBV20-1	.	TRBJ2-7	CSARERAGGEAYEQYF	TGCAGTGCTAGAGAAAGGGCAGGCGGGGAGGCCTACGAGCAGTACTTC
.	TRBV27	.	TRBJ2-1	CASSTLDSSLNEQFF	TGTGCCAGCAGTACACTGGATTCGTCCTTGAATGAGCAGTTCTTC
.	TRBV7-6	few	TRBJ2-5	CASSWERETQYF	TGTGCCAGCAGCTGGGAGAGGGAGACCCAGTACTTC
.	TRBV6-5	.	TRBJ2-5	CASSYSYFLRHGQETQYF	TGTGCCAGCAGTTACTCTTACTTCTTGAGACATGGCCAAGAGACCCAGTACTTC
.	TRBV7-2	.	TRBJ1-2	CASSLGAANYGYTF	TGTGCCAGCAGCTTAGGGGCAGCCAACTATGGCTACACCTTC
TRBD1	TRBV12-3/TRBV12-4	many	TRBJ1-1	CASSFGTGGTEAFF	TGTGCCAGCAGTTTCGGGACAGGGGGCACTGAAGCTTTCTTT
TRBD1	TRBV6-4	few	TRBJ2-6	CASRDPAGTGGTGANVLTF	TGTGCCAGCAGAGACCCAGCCGGGACAGGGGGTACTGGGGCCAACGTCCTGACTTTC
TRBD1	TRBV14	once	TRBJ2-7	CASSQSGQGSNEQYF	TGTGCCAGCAGCCAATCGGGACAGGGGAGTAACGAGCAGTACTTC
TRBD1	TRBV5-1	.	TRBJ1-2	CASDRTGDYGYTF	TGCGCCAGCGACCGGACAGGGGACTATGGCTACACCTTC